The 31 T cell receptor beta chains given below trace back to one sample, sequenced in a study of blood T cell repertoires in COVID-19. Assay used: immunoSEQ multiplex PCR; TCRdb lists only in-frame clones, some missing. The table has 150,000 to 190,000 clones, around 84% seen once. The sample was peripheral blood. These receptors originate from a woman in her fifties or sixties with COVID-19, enrolled during active disease.

This sequence joins TRBV7-2 and TRBJ2-1; a weak D match, TRBD1 (5 bases). V lost 2 bases, J lost 1 base, and 12 bases lay in between. CDR3 length: 16 residues. Germline V gene sequence: CDR1 SGHTA, CDR2 FQGNSA. The CDR3 DNA reads as TGTGCCAGCAGCTTACGTAAGGGGCTATCCTACAATGAGCAGTTCTTC. It codes for CASSLRKGLSYNEQFF. Full variable domain (rest looked up from reference TRBV7-2 and TRBJ2-1): GAGVSQSPSNKVTEKGKDVELRCDPISGHTALYWYRQSLGQGLEFLIYFQGNSAPDKSGLPSDRFSAERTGGSVSTLTIQRTQQEDSAVYLCASSLRKGLSYNEQFFGPGTRLTVL.

This rearrangement joins TRBV7-2 to TRBJ1-5; tentative D call: TRBD1 (6 bases). V dropped 5 bases and J dropped 4 bases, with 9 bases sitting between them. This CDR3 has 13 residues. Germline lookup yields CDR1 SGHTA and CDR2 FQGNSA. The CDR3 nucleotides are TGTGCCAGCAGCACCGACAGGAATCAGCCCCAGCATTTT. Protein product: CASSTDRNQPQHF.

The chain recombines TRBV19 with TRBJ1-5; D ambiguous. The V and J ends lost 4 bases and 0 bases respectively, with 13 bases between them. The CDR3 loop spans 16 amino acids. CDR1 is LNHDA and CDR2 is SQIVND in the germline V gene (reference sequence). The CDR3 bases are TGTGCCAGTAGTAATGACAACCCGTATAGCAATCAGCCCCAGCATTTT. Its protein is CASSNDNPYSNQPQHF.

CDR3 loop: CASSDRTGLGNQPQHF. The CDR3 DNA follows: TGTGCCAGCAGTGATAGGACAGGGCTGGGCAATCAGCCCCAGCATTTT. This chain links TRBV6-1 with TRBJ1-5; 8 bases agree with TRBD1. V lost 3 bases and J lost 2; bases outside the gene matches: 6. This CDR3 is 16 amino acids long. Germline CDR1 reads MNHNS; CDR2 reads SASEGT.

For the CDR3, the DNA is TGTGCCAGCAGCTTCCGGTCGAACACTGAAGCTTTCTTT. Translated, it gives CASSFRSNTEAFF. The gene calls are TRBV11-3 and TRBJ1-1, with D hard to call. V lost 3 bases, J lost 1 base, and 6 bases lay in between. Germline values: CDR1 SGHNT, CDR2 YENEEA. The length of the CDR3 is 13 residues.

The rearrangement links TRBV5-1 to TRBJ2-5, with D possibly TRBD2 on 7 matching bases. V lost 0 bases and J lost 2, with 26 bases in between. This CDR3 contains 20 residues. The germline gives CDR1 SGHRS, CDR2 YFSETQ. The CDR3 DNA reads as TGCGCCAGCAGCTTGGTCCCCCCGTCCCGGGTACAGGGAGGGCAAGAGACCCAGTACTTC. It encodes CASSLVPPSRVQGGQETQYF. Full variable domain (outside the CDR3, taken from reference TRBV5-1 and TRBJ2-5): KAGVTQTPRYLIKTRGQQVTLSCSPISGHRSVSWYQQTPGQGLQFLFEYFSETQRNKGNFPGRFSGRQFSNSRSEMNVSTLELGDSALYLCASSLVPPSRVQGGQETQYFGPGTRLLVL.

The gene calls are TRBV9 and TRBJ1-1, with 7 bases identical to TRBD1. With 3 bases clipped from V and 3 bases from J, the junction kept 5 bases outside the gene matches. The CDR3 consists of 14 residues. Germline CDR1 is SGDLS and CDR2 is YYNGEE. CDR3 in amino acids: CASSASRGDTEAFF. The DNA of the CDR3 is TGTGCCAGCAGCGCCTCCAGGGGGGACACTGAAGCTTTCTTT.

The chain joins TRBV7-2 to TRBJ2-7; the D gene is possibly TRBD2 (6 bases). V was trimmed by 5 bases and J by 6 bases, leaving 17 bases between them. The CDR3 has 14 amino acids. CDR1 is SGHTA and CDR2 is FQGNSA in the germline V gene. The CDR3 DNA reads TGTGCCAGCAGCGCCGGAGGGGCCAGCGTCGAGCAGTACTTC. This gives the protein CASSAGGASVEQYF.

The chain is built from TRBV18 and TRBJ1-6, with D unresolved. CDR3 length: 14 amino acids. Looked up from germline, CDR1 is KGHSH and CDR2 is LQKENI. V was cut by 6 bases and J by 8 bases, with 14 bases left in between. This chain's CDR3 is CASSRGPIDSPLHF. The CDR3 DNA sequence: TGTGCCAGCTCCCGCGGCCCCATAGATTCACCCCTCCACTTT. The entire variable domain, with the rest obtained from reference TRBV18 and TRBJ1-6, is as follows: NAGVMQNPRHLVRRRGQEARLRCSPMKGHSHVYWYRQLPEEGLKFMVYLQKENIIDESGMPKERFSAEFPKEGPSILRIQQVVRGDSAAYFCASSRGPIDSPLHFGNGTRLTVT.

The chain links TRBV5-1 to TRBJ2-1; maybe TRBD2 (6 bases). Germline V gene sequence: CDR1 SGHRS, CDR2 YFSETQ. The V and J ends lost 4 bases and 4 bases respectively, with 21 bases between them. The CDR3 runs to 17 residues. CDR3 nucleotide sequence: TGCGCCAGCAGCGGGAGGTATGGTGGGAGCGGGTACAATGAGCAGTTCTTC. Translating gives CASSGRYGGSGYNEQFF.

CDR3 region: CASRAVTPGELFF. CDR3 in DNA: TGCGCCAGCAGGGCAGTAACACCTGGGGAGCTGTTTTTT. This chain uses TRBV10-2 with TRBJ2-2; D is uncertain. The CDR3 is 13 amino acids. Germline CDR1 WSHSY, CDR2 SAAADI. V was cut by 6 bases and J by 8 bases, with 13 bases left in between.

The V and J genes are TRBV27 and TRBJ1-2; no definite D call. Looked up from germline, CDR1 is MNHEY and CDR2 is SMNVEV (reference sequence). V shed 5 bases and J shed 3 bases, with 13 bases lying between them. This CDR3 contains 14 residues. Written as DNA, the CDR3 is TGTGCCAGCAGTGCGCCGGGAGGCGACTATGGCTACACCTTC. As protein: CASSAPGGDYGYTF.

The genes are TRBV4-1 and TRBJ2-2; the match to TRBD2 covers 14 bases. J lost 13 bases, V lost 0 bases, and 10 bases had no gene match. The CDR3 is 17 amino acids. The germline CDR1 and CDR2 sequences are MGHRA and YSYEKL. The CDR3 DNA follows: TGCGCCAGCAGCCAAGAAGGGACTAGCGGGAGTCGGAAGGGGCTGTTTTTT. Its protein is CASSQEGTSGSRKGLFF.

The count of this clone is one. One end of the junction varies from germline; a read error may be responsible. CDR3 nucleotide sequence: TGTGCCAGCTCACCACAGGAGACCCGATTATCCTTT. Protein product: CASSPQETRLSF. The genes are TRBV18 and TRBJ1-1; D not certain. Germline CDR1 and CDR2: KGHSH and LQKENI. The CDR3 totals 12 residues.

V and J are TRBV29-1 and TRBJ2-1; D may be TRBD1 (6 bases). The V gene's germline CDR1 is SQVTM and CDR2 ANQGSEA. The V end lost 4 bases, the J end lost 5 bases, and 12 bases lay between the germline ends. The CDR3 has 13 residues. This CDR3 is CSVVNRGNNEQFF. In DNA, the CDR3 is TGCAGCGTTGTTAATAGGGGGAACAATGAGCAGTTCTTC.

This clone is a singleton in its sample. This CDR3 is CAISDRRTGESGNTIYF. Here the CDR3 DNA reads TGTGCCATCAGTGATAGAAGGACAGGGGAGTCCGGAAACACCATATATTTT. The V call is TRBV10-3, the J call TRBJ1-3; TRBD1 aligns across 9 bases. The length of the CDR3 is 17 residues. V lost 3 bases and J lost 4; bases outside the gene matches: 10. Germline values: CDR1 ENHRY, CDR2 SYGVKD.

The chain joins TRBV10-1 to TRBJ2-1, with 7 bases that match TRBD2. CDR1 and CDR2 (germline): WNHNN, SYGVQD (reference sequence). The V and J ends lost 1 base and 10 bases, in that order; junction bases with no gene match: 10. This CDR3 has 15 amino acids. CDR3 sequence: CASSEWGWGAGEQFF. The CDR3 coding sequence is TGCGCCAGCAGTGAGTGGGGGTGGGGAGCGGGAGAGCAGTTCTTC.

V usage is TRBV7-2 and J usage is TRBJ2-2; 8 bases are a match to TRBD1. Germline CDR1 reads SGHTA; CDR2 reads FQGNSA. V was clipped by 7 bases and J by 7 bases; unmatched bases: 8. The CDR3 runs 14 residues. The CDR3: CASKKQGAIGELFF. DNA for the CDR3: TGTGCCAGCAAGAAGCAGGGGGCGATCGGGGAGCTGTTTTTT.

This chain joins TRBV7-9 and TRBJ1-6; D possibly corresponds to TRBD1 (6 bases). Trimming took 5 bases from V and 10 from J, leaving 18 bases between them. Per germline, CDR1 SEHNR and CDR2 FQNEAQ (reference sequence). The CDR3 covers 15 residues. The CDR3 loop reads CASSIDTGIGSPLHF. The CDR3 DNA follows: TGTGCCAGCAGCATAGATACAGGGATAGGATCACCCCTCCACTTT. Looking up the rest from reference TRBV7-9 and TRBJ1-6 gives the full variable domain: DTGVSQNPRHKITKRGQNVTFRCDPISEHNRLYWYRQTLGQGPEFLTYFQNEAQLEKSRLLSDRFSAERPKGSFSTLEIQRTEQGDSAMYLCASSIDTGIGSPLHFGNGTRLTVT.

The rearrangement links TRBV5-8 to TRBJ2-3; possible D gene TRBD2, 6 bases. CDR1 and CDR2 (germline): SGHTS, YDEGEE. This CDR3 is 14 amino acids long. V was clipped by 1 base and J by 4 bases, with 10 bases between them. CDR3 loop: CASSLMAGPDTQYF. The CDR3 nucleotides are TGTGCCAGCAGCTTGATGGCGGGGCCAGATACGCAGTATTTT.

As to this clone: Relative to the germline gene, one junction end is altered; a read error may explain this. Here the CDR3 reads CASSLASTSRTGELFF. Written as DNA, the CDR3 is TGTGCTAGCAGCTTAGCTTCGACTAGCAGAACCGGGGAGCTGTTTTTT. This sequence joins TRBV7-7 and TRBJ2-2, with 7 bases identical to TRBD2. The CDR3 spans 16 residues. CDR1 and CDR2 from the germline V gene are SSHAT and FNYEAQ (reference sequence).

The chain is built from TRBV19 and TRBJ1-2; D not certain. Per germline, CDR1 LNHDA and CDR2 SQIVND (reference sequence). The CDR3 contains 14 residues. V lost 6 bases to trimming and J lost 3 bases, with 14 bases between them. The CDR3 bases are TGTGCCAGTAGGTACCCCTCGCAGGACTATGGCTACACCTTC. Its translation: CASRYPSQDYGYTF.

This rearrangement joins TRBV6-5 to TRBJ1-2; 7 positions match TRBD1. CDR1 and CDR2 (germline): MNHEY, SVGAGI. This CDR3 is built from 15 residues. Trimming took 0 bases from V and 9 from J; bases not matched to a gene: 10. The CDR3 DNA reads as TGTGCCAGCAGTTACTCGAGTGCCAGGGGGTCTAGCTACACCTTC. Translating it yields CASSYSSARGSSYTF.

This clone was picked up one time. The chain joins TRBV19 to TRBJ2-1; the match to TRBD1 covers 11 bases. Per the germline V gene, CDR1 is LNHDA and CDR2 is SQIVND (reference sequence). The CDR3 has 16 amino acids. J lost 9 bases, V lost 6 bases, and 13 bases had no gene match. The CDR3 spells CASSGRGTGTGGEQFF. CDR3 DNA: TGTGCCAGTAGCGGGCGGGGGACAGGGACAGGGGGTGAGCAGTTCTTC.

The chain combines TRBV15 with TRBJ2-5, with 7 bases that match TRBD1. CDR1 and CDR2 from the germline V gene are LNHNV and YYDKDF (reference sequence). The V gene end was trimmed by 0 bases and the J gene end by 3 bases; junction bases not matched to a gene: 4. This CDR3 has 15 amino acids. CDR3 sequence (DNA): TGTGCCACCAGCAGAGATCCAACAGGGGAAGAGACCCAGTACTTC. As protein: CATSRDPTGEETQYF. The full variable domain, completed using reference TRBV15 and TRBJ2-5, is DAMVIQNPRYQVTQFGKPVTLSCSQTLNHNVMYWYQQKSSQAPKLLFHYYDKDFNNEADTPDNFQSRRPNTSFCFLDIRSPGLGDTAMYLCATSRDPTGEETQYFGPGTRLLVL.

This rearrangement joins TRBV14 to TRBJ2-3; possible D gene TRBD2, 7 bases. The germline V and J ends were trimmed by 1 base and 2 bases, with 13 bases remaining between them. This CDR3 is built from 16 residues. Germline V CDR1 and CDR2: SGHDN, FVKESK. The CDR3 spells CASSQVTGGPTDTQYF. The CDR3 DNA reads TGTGCCAGCAGCCAAGTCACCGGGGGGCCCACAGATACGCAGTATTTT.

The rearrangement links TRBV19 to TRBJ1-1, with no clear D. The V end was cut by 7 bases, the J end by 1 base, with 16 bases between. Per the germline V gene, CDR1 is LNHDA and CDR2 is SQIVND (reference sequence). The CDR3 runs to 15 residues. CDR3 DNA: TGTGCCAGTAACCGAGACACAGAAAGGAACACTGAAGCTTTCTTT. It translates to CASNRDTERNTEAFF.

The V and J genes are TRBV20-1 and TRBJ2-3; D may be TRBD2 (5 bases). Germline loops: CDR1 DFQATT, CDR2 SNEGSKA (reference sequence). V was clipped by 3 bases and J by 0 bases, with 19 bases between them. CDR3 length: 17 amino acids. CDR3 DNA sequence: TGCAGTGCTAGTTCATCTGCATCTGGACTTAGCACAGATACGCAGTATTTT. Translation: CSASSSASGLSTDTQYF.

The genes are TRBV5-5 and TRBJ1-3, with D uncertain. This CDR3 has 17 amino acids. V gave up 0 bases and J gave up 4 bases, with 17 bases separating them. The V gene's germline CDR1 is SGHKS and CDR2 YYEKEE (reference sequence). The CDR3 loop reads CASSLGVNGVDGNTIYF. The CDR3 DNA sequence: TGTGCCAGCAGCTTGGGAGTAAACGGGGTGGACGGAAACACCATATATTTT.

The CDR3 spells CATSDLLQGRGETQYF. Here the CDR3 DNA reads TGTGCCACCAGTGATTTACTTCAGGGTAGAGGAGAGACCCAGTACTTC. The chain has TRBV24-1 and TRBJ2-5; D may be TRBD1 (5 bases). The germline V gene encodes CDR1 KGHDR and CDR2 SFDVKD. This CDR3 region has 16 residues. The V end lost 1 base, the J end lost 4 bases, and 15 bases lay between the germline ends.

J is TRBJ1-4 and V is TRBV2; the D gene is possibly TRBD1 (6 bases). The CDR3 consists of 16 residues. V shed 2 bases and J shed 3 bases, with 13 bases lying between them. Per germline, CDR1 SNHLY and CDR2 FYNNEI. The CDR3 coding sequence is TGTGCCAGCAGTGAACAAAAGGGGGTGGCTAATGAAAAACTGTTTTTT. Protein: CASSEQKGVANEKLFF.